Sequencing of this TCR beta chain was carried out in a study of shared clonotypes between healthy human individuals. Study at large: Per donor, three plates held CD4 naive cells, three held CD4 memory, two held CD8 naive and one held CD8 memory.

The repertoire was sequenced with immunoSEQ multiplex PCR; TCRdb's copy has only in-frame clones and lacks some. The profile shows roughly 2.2 million clones, 92% of them singletons. Of note for this clone: Its matching antigen is unknown.

The germline V gene has CDR1 SNHLY and CDR2 FYNNEI. The CDR3 totals 15 residues. After removal of 10 bases from V and 4 bases from J, the junction contained 12 bases not matched to a gene. General study points: Around 5.3% of naive CD4 clonotypes were shared across a handful of donors.

The source is a young man in good health. Some clones in this sample may be carry-over from other donors' samples. The sequenced material came from naive CD4+ T cells from PBMCs. Indicated subset: CD45RA+ positively selected. The V call is TRBV2, the J call TRBJ2-3; 9 positions match TRBD1. CDR3 loop: CATKRTGASADTQYF. CDR3 nucleotide sequence: TGTGCCACCAAAAGGACAGGGGCCAGTGCAGATACGCAGTATTTT.